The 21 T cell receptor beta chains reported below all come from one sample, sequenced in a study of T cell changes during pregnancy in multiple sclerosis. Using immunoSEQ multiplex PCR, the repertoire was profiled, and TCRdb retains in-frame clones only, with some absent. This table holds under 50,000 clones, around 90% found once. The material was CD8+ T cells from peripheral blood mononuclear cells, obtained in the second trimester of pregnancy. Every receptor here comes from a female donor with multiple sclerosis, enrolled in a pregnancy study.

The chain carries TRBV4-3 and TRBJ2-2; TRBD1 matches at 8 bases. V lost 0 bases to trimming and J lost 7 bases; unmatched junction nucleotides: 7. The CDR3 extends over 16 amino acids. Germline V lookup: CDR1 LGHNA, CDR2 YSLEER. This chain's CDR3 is CASSQDLRGPGGELFF. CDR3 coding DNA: TGCGCCAGCAGCCAAGACCTCAGGGGGCCGGGCGGGGAGCTGTTTTTT.

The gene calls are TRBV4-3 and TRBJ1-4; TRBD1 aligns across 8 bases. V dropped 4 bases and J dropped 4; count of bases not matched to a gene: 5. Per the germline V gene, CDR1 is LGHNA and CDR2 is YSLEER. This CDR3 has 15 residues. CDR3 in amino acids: CASSPRDRSNEKLFF. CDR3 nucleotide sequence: TGCGCCAGCAGCCCCCGGGACAGGAGTAATGAAAAACTGTTTTTT.

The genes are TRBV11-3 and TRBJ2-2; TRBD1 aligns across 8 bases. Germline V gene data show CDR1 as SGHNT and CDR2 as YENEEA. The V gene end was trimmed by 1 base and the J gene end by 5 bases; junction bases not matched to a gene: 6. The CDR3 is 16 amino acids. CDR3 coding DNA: TGTGCCAGCAGCTTAGGGACAGGGTATCGGACCGGGGAGCTGTTTTTT. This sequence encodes CASSLGTGYRTGELFF.

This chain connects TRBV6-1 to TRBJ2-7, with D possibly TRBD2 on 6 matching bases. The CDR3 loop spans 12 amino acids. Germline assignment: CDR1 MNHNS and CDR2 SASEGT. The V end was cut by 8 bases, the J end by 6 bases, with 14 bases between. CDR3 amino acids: CASGGLGREQYF. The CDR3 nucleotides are TGTGCCAGCGGGGGGTTGGGCCGCGAGCAGTACTTC.

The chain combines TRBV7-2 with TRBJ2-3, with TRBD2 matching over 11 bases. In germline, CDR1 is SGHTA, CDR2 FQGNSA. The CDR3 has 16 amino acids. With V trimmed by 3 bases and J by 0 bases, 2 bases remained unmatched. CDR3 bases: TGTGCCAGCAGCTTCCTAGCGGGGGGCAGCACAGATACGCAGTATTTT. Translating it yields CASSFLAGGSTDTQYF.

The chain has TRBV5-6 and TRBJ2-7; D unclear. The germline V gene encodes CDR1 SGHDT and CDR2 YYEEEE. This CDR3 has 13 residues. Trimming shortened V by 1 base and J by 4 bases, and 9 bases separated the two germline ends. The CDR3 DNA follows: TGTGCCAGCAGCTTGACAAGTTTATACGAGCAGTACTTC. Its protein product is CASSLTSLYEQYF.

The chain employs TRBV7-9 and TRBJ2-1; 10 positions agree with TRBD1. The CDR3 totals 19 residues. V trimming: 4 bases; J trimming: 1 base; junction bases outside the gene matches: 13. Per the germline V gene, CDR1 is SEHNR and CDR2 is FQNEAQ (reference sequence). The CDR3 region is CASSSIGGDRGWSYNEQFF. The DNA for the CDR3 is TGTGCCAGCAGCTCGATCGGTGGGGACAGGGGATGGTCCTACAATGAGCAGTTCTTC. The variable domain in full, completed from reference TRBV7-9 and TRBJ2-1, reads DTGVSQNPRHKITKRGQNVTFRCDPISEHNRLYWYRQTLGQGPEFLTYFQNEAQLEKSRLLSDRFSAERPKGSFSTLEIQRTEQGDSAMYLCASSSIGGDRGWSYNEQFFGPGTRLTVL.

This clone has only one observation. The CDR3 nucleotides are TGTGCCAGCAGTTACCGGCTAGCGGGTAAACAAGAGACCCAGTACTTC. Protein sequence: CASSYRLAGKQETQYF. The chain uses TRBV6-5 and TRBJ2-5; 8 bases fit TRBD2. Germline V gene sequence: CDR1 MNHEY, CDR2 SVGAGI. The CDR3 consists of 16 residues. Trimming at V came to 2 bases and at J to 2 bases, leaving 7 bases not matched to a gene.

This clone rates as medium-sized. CDR3 nucleotide sequence: TGTGCCAGACTCCGGGACAGGAGAACAGAGCAGTACTTC. Protein product: CARLRDRRTEQYF. V usage is TRBV19 and J usage is TRBJ2-7; 8 bases are shared with TRBD1. The germline V gene encodes CDR1 LNHDA and CDR2 SQIVND (reference sequence). This CDR3 has 13 amino acids. Losses at the gene ends were 9 bases for V and 7 bases for J; bases not matched to a gene: 11.

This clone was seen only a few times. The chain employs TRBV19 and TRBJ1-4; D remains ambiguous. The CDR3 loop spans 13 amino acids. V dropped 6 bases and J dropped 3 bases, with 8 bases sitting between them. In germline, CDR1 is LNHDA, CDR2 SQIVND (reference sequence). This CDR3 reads CASRGRANEKLFF. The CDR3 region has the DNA TGTGCCAGTAGGGGGAGAGCTAATGAAAAACTGTTTTTT.

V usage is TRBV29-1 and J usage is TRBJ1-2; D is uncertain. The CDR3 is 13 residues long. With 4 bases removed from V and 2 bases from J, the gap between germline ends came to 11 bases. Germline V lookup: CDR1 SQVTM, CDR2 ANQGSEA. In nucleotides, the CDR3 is TGCAGCGTTGTAGCCGCCTTGAACTATGGCTACACCTTC. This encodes CSVVAALNYGYTF.

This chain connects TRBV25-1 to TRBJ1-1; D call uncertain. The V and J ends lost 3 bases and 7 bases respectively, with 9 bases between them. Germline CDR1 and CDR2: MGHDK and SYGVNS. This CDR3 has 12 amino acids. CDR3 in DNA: TGTGCCAGCAGTGACGGGAAGGATGAAGCTTTCTTT. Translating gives CASSDGKDEAFF.

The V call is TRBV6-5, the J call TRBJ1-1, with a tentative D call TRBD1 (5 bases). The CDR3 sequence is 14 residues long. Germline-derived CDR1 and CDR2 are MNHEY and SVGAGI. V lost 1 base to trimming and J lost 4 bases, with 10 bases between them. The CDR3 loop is CASSYLGPGTEAFF. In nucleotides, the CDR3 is TGTGCCAGCAGTTACTTGGGGCCCGGCACTGAAGCTTTCTTT.

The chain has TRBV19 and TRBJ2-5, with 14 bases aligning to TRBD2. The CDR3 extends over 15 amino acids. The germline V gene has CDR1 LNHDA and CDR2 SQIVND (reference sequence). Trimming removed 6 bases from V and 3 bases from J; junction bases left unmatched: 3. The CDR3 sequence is CASSRLAGGKETQYF. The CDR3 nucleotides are TGTGCCAGTAGCCGACTAGCGGGGGGGAAAGAGACCCAGTACTTC.

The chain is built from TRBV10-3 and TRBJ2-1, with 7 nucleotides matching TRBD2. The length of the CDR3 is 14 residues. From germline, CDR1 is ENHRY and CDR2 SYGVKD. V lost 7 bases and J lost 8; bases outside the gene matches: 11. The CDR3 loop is CAINGRTRGDEQFF. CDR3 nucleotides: TGTGCCATCAACGGTAGGACTAGGGGTGATGAGCAGTTCTTC.

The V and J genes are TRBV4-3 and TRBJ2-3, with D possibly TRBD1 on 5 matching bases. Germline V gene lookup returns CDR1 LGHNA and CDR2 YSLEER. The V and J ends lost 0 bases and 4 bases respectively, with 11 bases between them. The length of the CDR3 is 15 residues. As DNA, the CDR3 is TGCGCCAGCAGCCAAGATATAGGGGTTCCAGATACGCAGTATTTT. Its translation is CASSQDIGVPDTQYF.

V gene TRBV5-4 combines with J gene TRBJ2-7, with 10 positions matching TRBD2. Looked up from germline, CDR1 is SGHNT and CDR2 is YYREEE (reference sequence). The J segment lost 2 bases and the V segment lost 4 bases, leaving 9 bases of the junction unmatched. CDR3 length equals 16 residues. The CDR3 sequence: CASSLGSSGGPYEQYF. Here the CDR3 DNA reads TGTGCCAGCAGCCTGGGTTCTAGCGGGGGTCCCTACGAGCAGTACTTC. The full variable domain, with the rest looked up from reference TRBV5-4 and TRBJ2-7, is ETGVTQSPTHLIKTRGQQVTLRCSSQSGHNTVSWYQQALGQGPQFIFQYYREEENGRGNFPPRFSGLQFPNYSSELNVNALELDDSALYLCASSLGSSGGPYEQYFGPGTRLTVT.

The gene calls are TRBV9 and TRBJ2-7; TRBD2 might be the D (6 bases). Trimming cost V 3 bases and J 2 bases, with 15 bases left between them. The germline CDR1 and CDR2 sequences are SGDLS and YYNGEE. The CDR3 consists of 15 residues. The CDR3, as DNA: TGTGCCAGCAGCGCACGGGATGGGGGGACCTACGAGCAGTACTTC. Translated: CASSARDGGTYEQYF. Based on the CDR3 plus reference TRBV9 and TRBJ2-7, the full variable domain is DSGVTQTPKHLITATGQRVTLRCSPRSGDLSVYWYQQSLDQGLQFLIQYYNGEERAKGNILERFSAQQFPDLHSELNLSSLELGDSALYFCASSARDGGTYEQYFGPGTRLTVT.

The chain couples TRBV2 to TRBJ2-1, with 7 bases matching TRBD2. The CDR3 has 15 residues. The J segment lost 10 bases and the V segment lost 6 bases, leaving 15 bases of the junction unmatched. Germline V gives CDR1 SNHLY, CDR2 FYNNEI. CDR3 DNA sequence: TGTGCCAGCAGGGGGGGAACGGGGGGACCCCAGGAGCAGTTCTTC. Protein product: CASRGGTGGPQEQFF.

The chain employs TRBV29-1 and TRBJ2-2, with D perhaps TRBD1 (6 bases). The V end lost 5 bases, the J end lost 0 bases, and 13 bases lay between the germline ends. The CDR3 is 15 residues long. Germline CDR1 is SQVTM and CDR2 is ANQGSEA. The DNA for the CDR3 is TGCAGCGTTACAGGGTCCCTCTCGAACACCGGGGAGCTGTTTTTT. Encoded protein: CSVTGSLSNTGELFF.

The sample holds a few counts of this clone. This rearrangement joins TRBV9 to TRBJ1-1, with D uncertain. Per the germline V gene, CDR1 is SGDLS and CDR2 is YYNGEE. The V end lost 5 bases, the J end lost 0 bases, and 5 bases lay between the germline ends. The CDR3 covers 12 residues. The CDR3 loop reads CASRGMNTEAFF. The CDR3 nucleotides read TGTGCCAGCAGGGGCATGAACACTGAAGCTTTCTTT. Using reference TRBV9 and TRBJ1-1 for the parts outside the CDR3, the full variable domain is DSGVTQTPKHLITATGQRVTLRCSPRSGDLSVYWYQQSLDQGLQFLIQYYNGEERAKGNILERFSAQQFPDLHSELNLSSLELGDSALYFCASRGMNTEAFFGQGTRLTVV.